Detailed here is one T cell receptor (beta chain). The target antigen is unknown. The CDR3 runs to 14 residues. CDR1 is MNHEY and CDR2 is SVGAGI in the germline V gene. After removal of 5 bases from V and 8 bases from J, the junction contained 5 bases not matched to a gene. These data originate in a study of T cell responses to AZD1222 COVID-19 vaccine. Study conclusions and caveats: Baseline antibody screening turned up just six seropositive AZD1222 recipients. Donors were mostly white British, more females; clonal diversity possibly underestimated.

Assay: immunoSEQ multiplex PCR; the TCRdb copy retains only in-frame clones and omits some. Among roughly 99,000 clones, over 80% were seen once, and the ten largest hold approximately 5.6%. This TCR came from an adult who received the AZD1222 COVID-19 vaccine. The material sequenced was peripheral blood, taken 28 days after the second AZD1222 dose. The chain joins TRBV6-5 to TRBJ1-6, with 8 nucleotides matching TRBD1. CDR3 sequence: CASSPGTGDSPLHF. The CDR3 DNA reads TGTGCCAGCAGTCCCGGGACAGGAGATTCACCCCTCCACTTT.